The clone carrying this T cell receptor (beta chain) occurred many times. This sample is drawn from a study of shared clonotypes between healthy human individuals. The naive CD8 population came from CD45RO-negative cells selected for CCR7, without terminally differentiated effector memory CD45RA+ cells. Profiled with immunoSEQ multiplex PCR; TCRdb holds only in-frame clones, not every one. The repertoire holds over 800,000 clones, with roughly 92% as singletons. CDR1 and CDR2 (germline): SGHVS, FNYEAQ. V was clipped by 0 bases and J by 0 bases, with 10 bases between them. The CDR3 covers 16 residues. The material sequenced was naive CD8+ T cells sorted from blood. This chain links TRBV7-6 with TRBJ2-3; D is perhaps TRBD1 (5 bases). This TCR was recovered from a man aged 30 to 39 in good health. The CDR3 sequence is CASSLAVGASTDTQYF. The CDR3 nucleotides read TGTGCCAGCAGCTTAGCGGTTGGGGCTAGCACAGATACGCAGTATTTT.